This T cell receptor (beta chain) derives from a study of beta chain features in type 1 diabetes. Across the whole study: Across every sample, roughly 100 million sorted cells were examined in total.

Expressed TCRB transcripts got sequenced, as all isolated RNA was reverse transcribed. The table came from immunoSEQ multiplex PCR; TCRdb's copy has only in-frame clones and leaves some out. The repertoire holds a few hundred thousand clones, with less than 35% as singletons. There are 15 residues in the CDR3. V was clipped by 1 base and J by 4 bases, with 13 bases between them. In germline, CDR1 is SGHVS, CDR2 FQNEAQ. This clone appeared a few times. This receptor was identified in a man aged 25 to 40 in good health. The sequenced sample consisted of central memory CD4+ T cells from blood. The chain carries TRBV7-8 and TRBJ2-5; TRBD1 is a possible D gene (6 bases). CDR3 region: CASSLGGGGGETQYF. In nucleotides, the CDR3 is TGTGCCAGCAGCTTAGGTGGGGGCGGAGGAGAGACCCAGTACTTC. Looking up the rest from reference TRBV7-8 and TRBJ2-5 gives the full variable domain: GAGVSQSPRYKVAKRGQDVALRCDPISGHVSLFWYQQALGQGPEFLTYFQNEAQLDKSGLPSDRFFAERPEGSVSTLKIQRTQQEDSAVYLCASSLGGGGGETQYFGPGTRLLVL.